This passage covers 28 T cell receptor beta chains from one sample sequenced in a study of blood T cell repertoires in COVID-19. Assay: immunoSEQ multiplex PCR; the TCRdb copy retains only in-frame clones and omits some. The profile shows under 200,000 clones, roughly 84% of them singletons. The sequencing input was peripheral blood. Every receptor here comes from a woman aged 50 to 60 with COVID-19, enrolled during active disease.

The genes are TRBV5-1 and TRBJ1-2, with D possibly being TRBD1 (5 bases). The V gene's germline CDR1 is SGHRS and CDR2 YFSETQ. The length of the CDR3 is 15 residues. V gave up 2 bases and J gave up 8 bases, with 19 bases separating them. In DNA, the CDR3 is TGCGCCAGCAGCTTTCAGCCCGGGGACTATGGCGGCTACACCTTC. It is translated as CASSFQPGDYGGYTF.

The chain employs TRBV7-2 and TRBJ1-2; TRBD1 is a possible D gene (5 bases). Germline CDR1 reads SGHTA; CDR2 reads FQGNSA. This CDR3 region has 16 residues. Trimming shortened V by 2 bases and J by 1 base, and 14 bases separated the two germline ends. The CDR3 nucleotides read TGTGCCAGCAGCTTATTGGGTCAGGGTTTTAACTATGGCTACACCTTC. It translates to CASSLLGQGFNYGYTF.

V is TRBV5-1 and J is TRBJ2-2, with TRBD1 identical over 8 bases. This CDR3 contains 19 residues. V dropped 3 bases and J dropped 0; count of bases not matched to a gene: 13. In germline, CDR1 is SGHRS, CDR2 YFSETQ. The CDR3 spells CASSYSPDRASTNTGELFF. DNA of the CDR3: TGCGCCAGCAGCTATTCCCCGGACAGGGCTAGTACGAACACCGGGGAGCTGTTTTTT.

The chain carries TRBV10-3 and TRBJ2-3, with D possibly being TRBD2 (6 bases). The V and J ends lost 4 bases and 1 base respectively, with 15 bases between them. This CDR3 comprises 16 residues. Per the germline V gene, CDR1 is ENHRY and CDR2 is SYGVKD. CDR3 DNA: TGTGCCATCAGTGGGGGAGGTGGGGAGGGCACAGATACGCAGTATTTT. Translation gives CAISGGGGEGTDTQYF.

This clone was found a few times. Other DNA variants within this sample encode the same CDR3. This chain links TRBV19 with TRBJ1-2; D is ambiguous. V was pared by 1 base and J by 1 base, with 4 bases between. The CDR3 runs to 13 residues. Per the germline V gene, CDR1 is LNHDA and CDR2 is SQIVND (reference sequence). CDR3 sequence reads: CASSIGGNYGYTF. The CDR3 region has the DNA TGTGCCAGTAGTATAGGCGGTAACTATGGCTACACCTTC. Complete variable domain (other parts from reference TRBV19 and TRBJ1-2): DGGITQSPKYLFRKEGQNVTLSCEQNLNHDAMYWYRQDPGQGLRLIYYSQIVNDFQKGDIAEGYSVSREKKESFPLTVTSAQKNPTAFYLCASSIGGNYGYTFGSGTRLTVV.

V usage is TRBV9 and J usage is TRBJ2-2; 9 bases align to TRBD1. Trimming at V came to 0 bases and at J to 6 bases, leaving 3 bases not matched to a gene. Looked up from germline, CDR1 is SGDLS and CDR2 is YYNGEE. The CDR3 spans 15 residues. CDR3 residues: CASSVAGQGPGELFF. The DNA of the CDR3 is TGTGCCAGCAGCGTAGCGGGACAGGGCCCCGGGGAGCTGTTTTTT.

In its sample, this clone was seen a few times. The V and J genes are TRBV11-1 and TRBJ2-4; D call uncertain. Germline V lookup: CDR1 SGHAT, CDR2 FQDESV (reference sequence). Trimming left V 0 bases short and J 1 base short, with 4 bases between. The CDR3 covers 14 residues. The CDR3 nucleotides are TGTGCCAGCAGCTTAGCCCCGGCCAAAAACATTCAGTACTTC. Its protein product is CASSLAPAKNIQYF.

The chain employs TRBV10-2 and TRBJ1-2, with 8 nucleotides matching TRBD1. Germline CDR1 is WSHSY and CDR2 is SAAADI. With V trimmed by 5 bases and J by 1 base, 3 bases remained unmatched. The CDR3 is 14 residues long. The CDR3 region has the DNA TGCGCCAGCAGTTTGGGACAGGATAACTATGGCTACACCTTC. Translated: CASSLGQDNYGYTF.

CDR3 region: CASSLSHRGMTQPQHF. The CDR3 coding sequence is TGTGCCAGCAGCTTGTCTCACAGGGGAATGACTCAGCCCCAGCATTTT. This chain links TRBV5-5 with TRBJ1-5; 7 bases are shared with TRBD1. V trimming: 1 base; J trimming: 6 bases; junction bases outside the gene matches: 10. CDR3 length: 16 amino acids. Germline V gene lookup returns CDR1 SGHKS and CDR2 YYEKEE (reference sequence). Complete variable domain (other parts from reference TRBV5-5 and TRBJ1-5): DAGVTQSPTHLIKTRGQQVTLRCSPISGHKSVSWYQQVLGQGPQFIFQYYEKEERGRGNFPDRFSARQFPNYSSELNVNALLLGDSALYLCASSLSHRGMTQPQHFGDGTRLSIL.

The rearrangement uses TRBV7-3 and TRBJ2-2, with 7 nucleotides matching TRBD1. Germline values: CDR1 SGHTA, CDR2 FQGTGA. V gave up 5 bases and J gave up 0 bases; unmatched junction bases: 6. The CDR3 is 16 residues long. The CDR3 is CASSRGQLANTGELFF. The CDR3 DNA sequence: TGTGCCAGCAGCCGGGGACAGTTGGCGAACACCGGGGAGCTGTTTTTT.

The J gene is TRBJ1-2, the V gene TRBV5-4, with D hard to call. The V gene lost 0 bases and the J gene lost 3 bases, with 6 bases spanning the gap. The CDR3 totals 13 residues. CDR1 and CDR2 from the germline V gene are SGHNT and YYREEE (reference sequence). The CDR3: CASSLVLDYGYTF. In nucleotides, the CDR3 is TGTGCCAGCAGCTTGGTCCTCGACTATGGCTACACCTTC.

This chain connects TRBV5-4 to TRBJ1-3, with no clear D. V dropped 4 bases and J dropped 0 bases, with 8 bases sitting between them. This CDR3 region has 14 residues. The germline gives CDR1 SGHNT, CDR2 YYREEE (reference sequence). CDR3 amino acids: CASSGVGSGNTIYF. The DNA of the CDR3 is TGTGCCAGCAGCGGAGTGGGCTCTGGAAACACCATATATTTT.

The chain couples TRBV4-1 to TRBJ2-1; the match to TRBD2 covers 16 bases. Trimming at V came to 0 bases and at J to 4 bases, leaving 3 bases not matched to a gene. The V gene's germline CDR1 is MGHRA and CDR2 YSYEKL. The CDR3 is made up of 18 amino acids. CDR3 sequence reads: CASSQDLGLAGGYNEQFF. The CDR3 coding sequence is TGCGCCAGCAGCCAAGACCTGGGACTAGCGGGGGGGTACAATGAGCAGTTCTTC.

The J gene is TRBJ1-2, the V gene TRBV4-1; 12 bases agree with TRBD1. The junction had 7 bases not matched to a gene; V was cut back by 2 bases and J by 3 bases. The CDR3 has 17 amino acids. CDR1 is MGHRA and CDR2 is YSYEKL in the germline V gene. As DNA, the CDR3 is TGCGCCAGCAGCCAAAACCACGGGACAGGGGGCGACTATGGCTACACCTTC. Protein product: CASSQNHGTGGDYGYTF.

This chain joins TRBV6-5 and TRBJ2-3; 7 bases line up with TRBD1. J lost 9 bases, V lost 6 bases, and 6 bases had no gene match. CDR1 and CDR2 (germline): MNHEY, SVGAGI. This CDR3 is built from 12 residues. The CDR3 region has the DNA TGTGCCAGCAGCGTAGGGGGCCTAACGCAGTATTTT. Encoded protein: CASSVGGLTQYF.

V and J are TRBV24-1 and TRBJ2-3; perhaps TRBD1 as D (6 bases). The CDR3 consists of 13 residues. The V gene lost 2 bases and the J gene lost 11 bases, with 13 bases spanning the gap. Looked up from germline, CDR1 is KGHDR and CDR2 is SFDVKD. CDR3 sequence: CATSDSNDRKQYF. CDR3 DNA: TGTGCCACCAGTGATTCCAATGACAGGAAGCAGTATTTT.

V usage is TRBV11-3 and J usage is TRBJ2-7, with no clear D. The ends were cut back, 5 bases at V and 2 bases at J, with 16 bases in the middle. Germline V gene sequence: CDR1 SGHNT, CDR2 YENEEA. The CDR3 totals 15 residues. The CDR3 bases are TGTGCCAGCAGCCCCCTGCTCCCGGTCCCCTACGAGCAGTACTTC. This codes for CASSPLLPVPYEQYF.

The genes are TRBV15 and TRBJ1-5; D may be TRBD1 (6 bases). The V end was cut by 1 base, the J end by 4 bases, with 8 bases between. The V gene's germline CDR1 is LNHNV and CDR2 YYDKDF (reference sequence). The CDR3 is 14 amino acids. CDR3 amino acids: CATSRGQANQPQHF. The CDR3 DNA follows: TGTGCCACCAGCAGAGGACAGGCTAATCAGCCCCAGCATTTT.

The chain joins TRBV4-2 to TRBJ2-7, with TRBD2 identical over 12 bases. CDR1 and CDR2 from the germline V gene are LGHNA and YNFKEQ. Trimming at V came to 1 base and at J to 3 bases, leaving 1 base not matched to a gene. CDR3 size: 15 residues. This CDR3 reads CASSQATSGGYEQYF. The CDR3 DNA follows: TGTGCCAGCAGCCAAGCGACTAGCGGGGGCTACGAGCAGTACTTC.

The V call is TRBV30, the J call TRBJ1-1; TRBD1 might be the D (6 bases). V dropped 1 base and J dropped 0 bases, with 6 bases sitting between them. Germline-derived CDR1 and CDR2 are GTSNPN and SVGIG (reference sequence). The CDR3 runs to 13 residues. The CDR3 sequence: CAWSAGVNTEAFF. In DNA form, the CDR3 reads TGTGCCTGGAGTGCAGGGGTGAACACTGAAGCTTTCTTT.

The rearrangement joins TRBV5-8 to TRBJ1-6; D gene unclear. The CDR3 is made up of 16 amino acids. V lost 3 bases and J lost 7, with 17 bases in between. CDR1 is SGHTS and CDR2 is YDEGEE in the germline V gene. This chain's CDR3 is CASSSNKYTMNSPLHF. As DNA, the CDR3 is TGTGCCAGCAGCTCAAATAAATACACGATGAATTCACCCCTCCACTTT.

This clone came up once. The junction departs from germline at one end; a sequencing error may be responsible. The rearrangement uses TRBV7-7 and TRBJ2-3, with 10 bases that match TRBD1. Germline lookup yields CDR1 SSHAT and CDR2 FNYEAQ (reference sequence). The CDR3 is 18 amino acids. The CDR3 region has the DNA TGTGCTAGCAGCTTAGCTGGGCCGGGACAGGGGAGTCCAGATACGCAGTATTTT. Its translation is CASSLAGPGQGSPDTQYF.

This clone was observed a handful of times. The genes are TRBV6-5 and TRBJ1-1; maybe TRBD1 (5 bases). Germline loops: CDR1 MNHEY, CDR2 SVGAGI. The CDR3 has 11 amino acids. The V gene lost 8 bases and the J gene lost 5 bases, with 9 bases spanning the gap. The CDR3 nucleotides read TGTGCCAGCGTGGGGCAAACTGAAGCTTTCTTT. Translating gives CASVGQTEAFF.

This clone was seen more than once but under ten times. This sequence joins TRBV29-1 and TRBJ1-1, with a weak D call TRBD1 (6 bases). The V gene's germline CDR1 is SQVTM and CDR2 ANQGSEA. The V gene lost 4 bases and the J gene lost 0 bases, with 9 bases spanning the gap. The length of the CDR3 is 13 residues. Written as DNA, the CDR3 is TGCAGCGTTGCGCGGGGGCTGAACACTGAAGCTTTCTTT. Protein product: CSVARGLNTEAFF.

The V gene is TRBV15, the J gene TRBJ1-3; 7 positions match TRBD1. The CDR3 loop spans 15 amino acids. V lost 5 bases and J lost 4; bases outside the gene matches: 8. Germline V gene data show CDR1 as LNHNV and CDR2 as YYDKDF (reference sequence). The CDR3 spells CATSRGTDGGNTIYF. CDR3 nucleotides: TGTGCCACCAGCCGTGGGACAGATGGAGGAAACACCATATATTTT.

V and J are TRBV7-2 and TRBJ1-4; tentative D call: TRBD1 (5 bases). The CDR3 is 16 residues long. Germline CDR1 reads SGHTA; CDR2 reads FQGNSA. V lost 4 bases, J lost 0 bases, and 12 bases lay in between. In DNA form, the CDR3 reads TGTGCCAGCAGCTCAAGGGAGGGGACAACTAATGAAAAACTGTTTTTT. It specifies CASSSREGTTNEKLFF.

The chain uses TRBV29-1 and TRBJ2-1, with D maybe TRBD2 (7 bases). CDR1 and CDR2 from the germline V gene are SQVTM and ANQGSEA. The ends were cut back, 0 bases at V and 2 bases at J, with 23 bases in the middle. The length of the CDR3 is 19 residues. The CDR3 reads CSVEEGGGPGHHTYNEQFF. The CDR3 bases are TGCAGCGTTGAAGAGGGCGGGGGCCCTGGACATCATACCTACAATGAGCAGTTCTTC.

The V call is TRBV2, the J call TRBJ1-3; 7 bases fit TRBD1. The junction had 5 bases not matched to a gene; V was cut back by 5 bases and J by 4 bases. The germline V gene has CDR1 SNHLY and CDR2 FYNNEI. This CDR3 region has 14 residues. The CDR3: CASSNQGDGNTIYF. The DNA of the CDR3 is TGTGCCAGCAGTAATCAGGGGGACGGAAACACCATATATTTT.